The rows below give T cell receptor beta chains drawn from one sample of a study of beta chain features in type 1 diabetes. Some clones are missing from TCRdb's copy, which holds only in-frame ones; the method was immunoSEQ multiplex PCR. The data show around 310,000 clones, with roughly 11% seen just once and roughly 0.016% held by the top ten. Sequenced material: naive CD4+ T cells from blood. These receptor sequences come from a woman in her 30s in good health. Both conserved end residues are part of each CDR3. Each record gives: CDR3 protein, CDR3 DNA, CDR3 length, V gene, J gene, clone size, D gene. A D gene is named only where the DNA matches it firmly. A row's size may be missing; if present it is once, few, many or a size class.

CASSQGDLHQPQHF,TGTGCCAGCAGCCAGGGGGACTTGCATCAGCCCCAGCATTTT,14,TRBV7-9,TRBJ1-5,.,TRBD1
CASSLRTNRNTGELFF,TGCGCCAGCAGCTTGCGGACAAACCGGAACACCGGGGAGCTGTTTTTT,16,TRBV5-1,TRBJ2-2,.,.
CATGGTVNTEAFF,TGTGCCACGGGCGGGACTGTTAACACTGAAGCTTTCTTT,13,TRBV27,TRBJ1-1,.,.
CASTGSVNEQFF,TGCGCCAGCACGGGTAGCGTCAATGAGCAGTTCTTC,12,TRBV5-1,TRBJ2-1,.,.
CASRPGTGQGFTYEQYF,TGTGCCAGCAGACCCGGGACAGGGCAGGGGTTTACCTACGAGCAGTACTTC,17,TRBV25-1,TRBJ2-7,few,TRBD1
CASSQLRVEKLFF,TGCGCCAGCAGCCAACTCAGGGTGGAAAAACTGTTTTTT,13,TRBV4-1,TRBJ1-4,few,.
CATSRDQAGGPGANVLTF,TGTGCCACCAGCAGAGATCAGGCGGGGGGGCCTGGGGCCAACGTCCTGACTTTC,18,TRBV15,TRBJ2-6,.,TRBD2
CASKASGSTDTQYF,TGTGCCAGCAAGGCTAGCGGGAGCACAGATACGCAGTATTTT,14,TRBV5-4,TRBJ2-3,few,TRBD2
CASSRQGNTEAFF,TGTGCCAGCAGTCGACAGGGGAACACTGAAGCTTTCTTT,13,TRBV7-2,TRBJ1-1,.,TRBD1
CASSASTGVQPQHF,TGTGCCAGCAGTGCCTCAACAGGGGTTCAGCCCCAGCATTTT,14,TRBV28,TRBJ1-5,few,TRBD1
CASSYTGTSGTGELFF,TGTGCCAGCAGCTATACCGGGACTAGCGGCACCGGGGAGCTGTTTTTT,16,TRBV7-2,TRBJ2-2,few,TRBD2
CASSSGTSGGYNEQFF,TGTGCCAGCAGCTCCGGGACTAGCGGGGGGTACAATGAGCAGTTCTTC,16,TRBV11-3,TRBJ2-1,few,TRBD2
CSVDIRDTEAFF,TGCAGCGTTGATATCAGGGACACTGAAGCTTTCTTT,12,TRBV29-1,TRBJ1-1,.,.
CSVGLAALRGAGELFF,TGCAGCGTGGGACTAGCGGCGCTCAGGGGGGCCGGGGAGCTGTTTTTT,16,TRBV29-1,TRBJ2-2,.,TRBD2
CASTLLGQGGTEAFF,TGTGCCAGCACCCTCTTGGGGCAGGGGGGCACTGAAGCTTTCTTT,15,TRBV6-5,TRBJ1-1,few,TRBD1
CASSWAPGQGNEQFF,TGTGCCAGCAGCTGGGCGCCGGGACAGGGGAATGAGCAGTTCTTC,15,TRBV7-2,TRBJ2-1,few,TRBD1
CSVGREQNEQFF,TGCAGCGTTGGGCGGGAGCAGAATGAGCAGTTCTTC,12,TRBV29-1,TRBJ2-1,.,TRBD2
CASSQDRDQETQYF,TGCGCCAGCAGCCAAGACAGGGATCAAGAGACCCAGTACTTC,14,TRBV4-1,TRBJ2-5,few,.
CASSLVTGANNEQFF,TGTGCCAGCAGCTTAGTCACGGGAGCGAACAATGAGCAGTTCTTC,15,TRBV11-2,TRBJ2-1,few,.
CASNRDRNTGELFF,TGTGCCAGCAACCGGGACAGGAACACCGGGGAGCTGTTTTTT,14,TRBV6-1,TRBJ2-2,few,TRBD1
CASSLRETQYF,TGCGCCAGCAGCCTGCGAGAGACCCAGTACTTC,11,TRBV5-1,TRBJ2-5,.,.
CASLGGLAGGLSSYNEQFF,TGTGCCAGCCTAGGGGGACTAGCGGGAGGCCTGAGCTCCTACAATGAGCAGTTCTTC,19,TRBV28,TRBJ2-1,.,TRBD2
CASSGYTGELFF,TGTGCCAGTAGCGGGTACACCGGGGAGCTGTTTTTT,12,TRBV6-5,TRBJ2-2,.,TRBD2
CAISEYAENYEQYF,TGTGCCATCAGTGAGTACGCGGAGAACTACGAGCAGTACTTC,14,TRBV10-3,TRBJ2-7,few,.
CASSVGGSHLNTEAFF,TGTGCCAGCAGCGTAGGAGGGTCCCACTTGAACACTGAAGCTTTCTTT,16,TRBV9,TRBJ1-1,.,.
CASSINGAGANVLTF,TGTGCCAGTAGTATAAACGGAGCTGGGGCCAACGTCCTGACTTTC,15,TRBV19,TRBJ2-6,few,.
CASSQSLENIQYF,TGCGCCAGCAGCCAAAGCCTGGAAAACATTCAGTACTTC,13,TRBV4-3,TRBJ2-4,few,.
CASSIWGTSGEQFF,TGTGCCAGTAGTATCTGGGGGACTAGCGGTGAGCAGTTCTTC,14,TRBV19,TRBJ2-1,.,TRBD2
CASSLTGIRETQYF,TGTGCCAGCAGCTTAACGGGGATCCGAGAGACCCAGTACTTC,14,TRBV7-8,TRBJ2-5,few,.
CASSLVPYGYTF,TGTGCCAGCAGCTTGGTCCCTTATGGCTACACCTTC,12,TRBV5-8,TRBJ1-2,few,.
CASSMETSGSETQYF,TGTGCCAGTAGTATGGAGACTAGCGGGAGCGAGACCCAGTACTTC,15,TRBV19,TRBJ2-5,.,TRBD2
CASSLPTDTEAFF,TGTGCCAGCAGTTTGCCTACAGATACTGAAGCTTTCTTT,13,TRBV28,TRBJ1-1,few,.
CASSAGASGRPYNEQFF,TGTGCCAGCAGCGCCGGGGCTAGCGGGCGACCCTACAATGAGCAGTTCTTC,17,TRBV9,TRBJ2-1,.,TRBD2
CASSTLAGGLDTQYF,TGTGCCAGCAGCACCTTAGCGGGAGGGTTAGATACGCAGTATTTT,15,TRBV9,TRBJ2-3,few,TRBD2
CASSSWTGSGNEQFF,TGTGCCAGCAGCTCGTGGACAGGGTCCGGTAATGAGCAGTTCTTC,15,TRBV14,TRBJ2-1,.,TRBD1